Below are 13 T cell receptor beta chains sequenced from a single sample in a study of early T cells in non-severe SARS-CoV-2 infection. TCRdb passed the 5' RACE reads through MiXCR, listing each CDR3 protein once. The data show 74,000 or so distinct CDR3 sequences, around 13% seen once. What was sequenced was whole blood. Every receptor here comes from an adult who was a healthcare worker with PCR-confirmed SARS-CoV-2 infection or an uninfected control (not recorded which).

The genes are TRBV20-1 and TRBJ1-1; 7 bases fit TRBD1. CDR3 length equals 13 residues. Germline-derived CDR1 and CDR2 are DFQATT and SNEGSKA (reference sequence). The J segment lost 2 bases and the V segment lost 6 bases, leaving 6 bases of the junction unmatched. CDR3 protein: CSARGQPNTEAFF. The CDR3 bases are TGCAGTGCCAGGGGACAGCCAAACACTGAAGCTTTCTTT.

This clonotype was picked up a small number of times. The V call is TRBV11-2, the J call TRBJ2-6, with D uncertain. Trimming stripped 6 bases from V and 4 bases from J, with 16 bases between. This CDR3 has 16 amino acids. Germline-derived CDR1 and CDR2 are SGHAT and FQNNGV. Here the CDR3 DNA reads TGTGCCAGCAGGGGGATTCGAAGGGCCGGGGCCAACGTCCTGACTTTC. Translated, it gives CASRGIRRAGANVLTF.

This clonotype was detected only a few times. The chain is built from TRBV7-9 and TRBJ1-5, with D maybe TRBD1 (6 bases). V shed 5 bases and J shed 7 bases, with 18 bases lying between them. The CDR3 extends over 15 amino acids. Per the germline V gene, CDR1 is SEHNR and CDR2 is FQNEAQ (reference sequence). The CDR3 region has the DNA TGTGCCAGCAGCCCCAAAAGGGGGGGCGAACAGCCCCAGCATTTT. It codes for CASSPKRGGEQPQHF.

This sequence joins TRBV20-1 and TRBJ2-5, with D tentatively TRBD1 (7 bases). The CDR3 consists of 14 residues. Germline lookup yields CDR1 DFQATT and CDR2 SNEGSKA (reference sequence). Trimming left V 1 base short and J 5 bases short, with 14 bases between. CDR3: CSARVQTGRETQYF. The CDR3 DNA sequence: TGCAGTGCTAGAGTACAGACAGGGAGGGAGACCCAGTACTTC.

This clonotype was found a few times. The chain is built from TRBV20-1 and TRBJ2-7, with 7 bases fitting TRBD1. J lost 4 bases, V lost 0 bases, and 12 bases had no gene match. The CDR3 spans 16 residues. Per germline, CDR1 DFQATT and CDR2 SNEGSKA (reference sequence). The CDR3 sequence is CSARDARQGIQYEQYF. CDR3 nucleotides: TGCAGTGCTAGAGATGCCAGACAGGGCATCCAGTACGAGCAGTACTTC.

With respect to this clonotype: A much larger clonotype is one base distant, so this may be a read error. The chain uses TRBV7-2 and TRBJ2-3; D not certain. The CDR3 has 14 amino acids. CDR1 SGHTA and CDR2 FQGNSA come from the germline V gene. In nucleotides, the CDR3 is TGTGTCAGCACCCCTCGGAGCCACACAGATACGCAGTATTTT. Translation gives CVSTPRSHTDTQYF.

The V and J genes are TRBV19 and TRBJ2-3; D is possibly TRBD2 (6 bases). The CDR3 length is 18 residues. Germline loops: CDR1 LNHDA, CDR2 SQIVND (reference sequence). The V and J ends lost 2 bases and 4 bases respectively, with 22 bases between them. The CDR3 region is CASSILLGGDKSADTQYF. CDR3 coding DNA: TGTGCCAGTAGTATACTCCTCGGGGGAGACAAGTCAGCAGATACGCAGTATTTT.

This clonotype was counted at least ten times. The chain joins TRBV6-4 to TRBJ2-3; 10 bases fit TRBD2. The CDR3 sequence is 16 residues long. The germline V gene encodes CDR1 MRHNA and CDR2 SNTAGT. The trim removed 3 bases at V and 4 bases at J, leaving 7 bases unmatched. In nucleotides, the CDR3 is TGTGCCAGCAGTGATGTCAGCGGGAGGGCCTCAGATACGCAGTATTTT. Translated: CASSDVSGRASDTQYF.

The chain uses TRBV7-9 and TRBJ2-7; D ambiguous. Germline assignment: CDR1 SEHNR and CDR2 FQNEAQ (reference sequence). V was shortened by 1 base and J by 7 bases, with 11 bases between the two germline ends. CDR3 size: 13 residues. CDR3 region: CASSLGFSLEQYF. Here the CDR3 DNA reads TGTGCCAGCAGCTTAGGATTCTCCTTGGAGCAGTACTTC.

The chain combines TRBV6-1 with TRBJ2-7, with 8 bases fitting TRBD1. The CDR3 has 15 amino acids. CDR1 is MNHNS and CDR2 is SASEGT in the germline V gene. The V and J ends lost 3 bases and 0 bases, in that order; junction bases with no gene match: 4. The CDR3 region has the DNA TGTGCCAGCAGTGAGGGTCAGGGGGCCTCCTACGAGCAGTACTTC. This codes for CASSEGQGASYEQYF.

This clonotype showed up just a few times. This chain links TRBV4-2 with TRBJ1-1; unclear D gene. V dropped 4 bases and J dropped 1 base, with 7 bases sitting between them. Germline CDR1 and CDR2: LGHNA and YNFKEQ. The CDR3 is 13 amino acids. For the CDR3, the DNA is TGTGCCAGCAGCCCTGCGGAGAACACTGAAGCTTTCTTT. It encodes CASSPAENTEAFF.

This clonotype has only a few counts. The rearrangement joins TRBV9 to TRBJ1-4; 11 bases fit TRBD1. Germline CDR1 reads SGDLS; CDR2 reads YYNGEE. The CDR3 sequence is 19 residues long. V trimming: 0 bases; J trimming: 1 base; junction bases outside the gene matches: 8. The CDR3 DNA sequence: TGTGCCAGCAGCGTAGACCCCCTGGACAGGGGGCGAACTAATGAAAAACTGTTTTTT. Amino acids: CASSVDPLDRGRTNEKLFF.

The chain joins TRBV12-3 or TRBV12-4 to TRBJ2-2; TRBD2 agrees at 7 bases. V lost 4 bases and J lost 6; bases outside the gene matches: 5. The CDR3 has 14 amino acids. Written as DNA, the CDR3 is TGTGCCAGCAGTTCCCCCGGACTAGCCGGGGAGCTGTTTTTT. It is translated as CASSSPGLAGELFF.